The 2 T cell receptor beta chains below come from one sample, sequenced in a study of Ad26.COV2.S vaccination and SARS-CoV-2 variants. Noted treatment: roughly 20 received Ad26.COV2.S at low or high dose, single or two shots; roughly five received placebo; per-sample allocation not given. The samples were gathered on day 63 after the first injection of vaccine or placebo. This table comes from immunoSEQ multiplex PCR, and its TCRdb copy is limited to in-frame clones, with some not included. This table has 320,000 or so clones, roughly 90% appearing once. Sequences were derived from peripheral blood, sampled in a trial of Ad26.COV2.S vaccine versus placebo. The receptors come from a person between 18 and 59 years old who received the Ad26.COV2.S COVID-19 vaccine or a placebo.

The genes are TRBV7-7 and TRBJ1-1, with TRBD1 as a possible D gene (5 bases). With 5 bases removed from V and 5 bases from J, the gap between germline ends came to 12 bases. The CDR3 has 13 residues. Germline V CDR1 and CDR2: SSHAT, FNYEAQ (reference sequence). The CDR3 nucleotides are TGTGCCAGCAGCCCCCTGCCAGGGACTGAAGCTTTCTTT. Translation: CASSPLPGTEAFF. The whole variable domain, filled in from reference TRBV7-7 and TRBJ1-1, reads GAGVSQSPRYKVTKRGQDVTLRCDPISSHATLYWYQQALGQGPEFLTYFNYEAQPDKSGLPSDRFSAERPEGSISTLTIQRTEQRDSAMYRCASSPLPGTEAFFGQGTRLTVV.

This chain joins TRBV5-8 and TRBJ2-5, with 8 bases lining up with TRBD2. V trimming: 2 bases; J trimming: 2 bases; junction bases outside the gene matches: 2. The length of the CDR3 is 14 residues. CDR1 and CDR2 from the germline V gene are SGHTS and YDEGEE. In DNA, the CDR3 is TGTGCCAGCAGCTTCGGGACTAGGCAAGAGACCCAGTACTTC. Its protein is CASSFGTRQETQYF.